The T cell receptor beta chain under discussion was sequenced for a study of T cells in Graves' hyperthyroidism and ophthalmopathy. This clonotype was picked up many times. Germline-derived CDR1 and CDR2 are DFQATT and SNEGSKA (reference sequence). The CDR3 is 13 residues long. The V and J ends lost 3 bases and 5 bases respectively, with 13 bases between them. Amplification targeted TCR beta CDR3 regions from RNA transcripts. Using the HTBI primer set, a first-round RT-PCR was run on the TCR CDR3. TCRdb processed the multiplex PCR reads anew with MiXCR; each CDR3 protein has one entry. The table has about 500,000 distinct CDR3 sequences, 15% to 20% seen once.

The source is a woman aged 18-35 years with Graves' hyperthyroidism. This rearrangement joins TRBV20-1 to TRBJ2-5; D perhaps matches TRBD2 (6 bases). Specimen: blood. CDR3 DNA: TGCAGTGCTAGCTATGCTAGCGTGGAGACCCAGTACTTC. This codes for CSASYASVETQYF.